This TCR beta chain was sequenced in a study of a mutant IDH1 vaccine in newly diagnosed glioma. Study conclusions and caveats: Pseudoprogression seemed unrelated to changes in top peripheral T cell clonotypes.

This clone was recorded only once. Its antigen is currently unknown. V gave up 1 base and J gave up 7 bases, with 16 bases separating them. The CDR3 sequence is 15 residues long. Germline loops: CDR1 SNHLY, CDR2 FYNNEI. Time point noted: week 47, end of study. A 20-mer mutant IDH1 peptide at 300 ug was injected subcutaneously with topical imiquimod. Sequencing was performed with immunoSEQ multiplex PCR; in TCRdb, only in-frame clones are kept and a portion is missing. The repertoire consists of some 38,000 clones, with roughly 82% occurring once and the leading ten covering 7.5% to 10%. The clonotype was recovered from a man aged 40-50 years with glioma. The genes are TRBV2 and TRBJ2-5; TRBD1 or TRBD2 may be the D gene (5 bases each). The material sequenced was PBMCs, taken from a glioma patient whose treatment included an IDH1 peptide vaccine. CDR3 sequence reads: CASSEVSGTAATQYF. In DNA form, the CDR3 reads TGTGCCAGCAGTGAAGTGTCCGGGACCGCGGCGACCCAGTACTTC.